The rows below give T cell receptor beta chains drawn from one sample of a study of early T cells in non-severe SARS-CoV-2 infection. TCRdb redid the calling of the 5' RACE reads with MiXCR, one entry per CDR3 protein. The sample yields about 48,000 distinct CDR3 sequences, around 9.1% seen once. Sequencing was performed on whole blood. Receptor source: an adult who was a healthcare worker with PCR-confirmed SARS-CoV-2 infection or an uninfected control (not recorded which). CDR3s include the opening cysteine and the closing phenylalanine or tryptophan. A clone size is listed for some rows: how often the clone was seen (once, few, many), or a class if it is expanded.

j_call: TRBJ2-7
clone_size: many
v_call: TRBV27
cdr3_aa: CASSTGPVSYEQYF

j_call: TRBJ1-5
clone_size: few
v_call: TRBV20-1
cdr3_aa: CSALPRDQGPQHF

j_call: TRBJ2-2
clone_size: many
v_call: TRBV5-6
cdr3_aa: CASTRRRTGELFF

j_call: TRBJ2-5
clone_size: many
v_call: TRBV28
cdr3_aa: CASSLTSGDQETQYF

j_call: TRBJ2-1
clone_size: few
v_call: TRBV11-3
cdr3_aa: CASSSATRSYNEQFF

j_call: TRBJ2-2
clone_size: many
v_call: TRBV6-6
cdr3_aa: CASSYNSNTGELFF

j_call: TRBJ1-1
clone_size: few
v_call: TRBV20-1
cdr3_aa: CSAPRGANTEAFF

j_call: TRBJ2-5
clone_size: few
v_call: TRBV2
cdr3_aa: CATSGLARQETQYF

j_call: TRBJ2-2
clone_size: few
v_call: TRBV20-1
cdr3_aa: CSARALLENTGELFF

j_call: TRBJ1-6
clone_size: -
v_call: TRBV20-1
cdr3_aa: CSARHNPSSYNSPLHF

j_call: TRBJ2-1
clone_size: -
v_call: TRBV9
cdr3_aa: CASSVPSSYNEQFF

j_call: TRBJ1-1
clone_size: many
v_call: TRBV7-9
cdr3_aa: CASRDRYDPEAFF

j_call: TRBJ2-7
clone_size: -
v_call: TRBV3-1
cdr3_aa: CASSQGPGAFSYEQYF

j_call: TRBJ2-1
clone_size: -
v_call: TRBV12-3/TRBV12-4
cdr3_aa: CASSLGTSGNNEQFF

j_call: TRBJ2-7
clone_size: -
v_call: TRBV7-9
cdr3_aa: CASTGDRGREQYF

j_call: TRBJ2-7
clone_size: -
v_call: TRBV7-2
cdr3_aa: CASSPAREQYF

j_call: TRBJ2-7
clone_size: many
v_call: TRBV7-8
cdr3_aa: CASSLRTSVDEQYF

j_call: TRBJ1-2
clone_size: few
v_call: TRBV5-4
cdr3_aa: CASSRGQGTGYTF

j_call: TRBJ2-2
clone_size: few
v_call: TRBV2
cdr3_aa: CASSRQGSLNTGELFF